Sequencing of this TCR beta chain was carried out in a study of CD8+ T cells in alopecia areata. The CDR3 contains 14 residues. Germline assignment: CDR1 MNHNS and CDR2 SASEGT. V lost 4 bases to trimming and J lost 11 bases, with 15 bases between them. TCR sequencing used cDNA made by reverse transcription of extracted RNA. Some clones are missing from TCRdb's copy, which holds only in-frame ones; the method was immunoSEQ multiplex PCR. The table shows approximately 200,000 clones, with 50% to 60% occurring only once. Treatment given: oral pan-JAK inhibitor, 5-10 mg twice daily. The starting material was CD4+ T cells sorted from blood, obtained at week 4, from a patient treated with tofacitinib. V is TRBV6-1 and J is TRBJ1-6; D ambiguous. This receptor was obtained from a human donor with alopecia areata. The CDR3 DNA follows: TGTGCCAGCAGTGTGACGGCTTACGACCCACCCCTCCACTTT. Its protein product is CASSVTAYDPPLHF.